This T cell receptor beta chain was sequenced during a study of high-grade serous ovarian cancer treatment subgroups. Regarding the study as a whole: Tumors within one patient showed repertoire similarity of roughly 0.11 to 0.79. CDR1 and CDR2 were left unanalyzed; analyses focused on CDR3.

V shed 8 bases and J 3 bases; nucleotides not matched to a gene: 3. This CDR3 comprises 13 residues. Germline V gene lookup returns CDR1 GTSNPN and CDR2 SVGIG (reference sequence). The tumor samples were collected prior to definitive surgery or chemotherapy. The repertoire was sequenced with immunoSEQ multiplex PCR; TCRdb's copy has only in-frame clones and lacks some. This sample has around 30,000 clones, with around 84% found just once. This clone was observed a single time. Its antigen is still unknown. The chain is built from TRBV30 and TRBJ2-6; TRBD1 matches 8 bases. This TCR derives from a human donor with high-grade serous ovarian cancer. The sample comprised tumor tissue. The CDR3 loop reads CAGQGHGANVLTF. As DNA, the CDR3 is TGTGCCGGACAGGGTCATGGGGCCAACGTCCTGACTTTC. The variable domain in full, completed from reference TRBV30 and TRBJ2-6, reads SQTIHQWPATLVQPVGSPLSLECTVEGTSNPNLYWYRQAAGRGLQLLFYSVGIGQISSEVPQNLSASRPQDRQFILSSKKLLLSDSGFYLCAGQGHGANVLTFGAGSRLTVL.